The 30 T cell receptor beta chains below were found in one sample sequenced in a study of beta chain features in type 1 diabetes. The sequenced template was cDNA made from the entire isolated RNA. The data were produced by immunoSEQ multiplex PCR, yet TCRdb's version contains in-frame clones alone and is incomplete. The sample has 110,000 to 150,000 clones, about 9.7% seen once. Sequencing input: central memory CD4+ T cells from blood. Source of these receptors: a middle-aged woman in good health.

The chain couples TRBV7-8 to TRBJ2-5; weak D call: TRBD2 (5 bases). Germline CDR1 and CDR2: SGHVS and FQNEAQ. V lost 4 bases and J lost 3, with 12 bases in between. The CDR3 spans 14 residues. CDR3 nucleotides: TGTGCCAGCAGCTCGATGAGCGGAGAAGAGACCCAGTACTTC. Its translation: CASSSMSGEETQYF. The whole variable domain, filled in from reference TRBV7-8 and TRBJ2-5, reads GAGVSQSPRYKVAKRGQDVALRCDPISGHVSLFWYQQALGQGPEFLTYFQNEAQLDKSGLPSDRFFAERPEGSVSTLKIQRTQQEDSAVYLCASSSMSGEETQYFGPGTRLLVL.

This clone has more than one count but fewer than ten. The genes are TRBV21-1 and TRBJ1-3; whether TRBD1, the table's D call, matches the DNA was not checked. TRBV21-1 is annotated as a pseudogene. The CDR3 loop spans 16 amino acids. CDR3 nucleotides: TGTGCCACCAGACGTGGACAACGGATCTCTGGAAACACCATATATTTT. It codes for CATRRGQRISGNTIYF.

The V call is TRBV29-1, the J call TRBJ2-5, with 12 bases aligning to TRBD2. This CDR3 region has 14 residues. Losses at the gene ends were 3 bases for V and 2 bases for J; bases not matched to a gene: 1. Germline loops: CDR1 SQVTM, CDR2 ANQGSEA. In DNA, the CDR3 is TGCAGCGTTGATACTAGCGGGGGGCAAGAGACCCAGTACTTC. It codes for CSVDTSGGQETQYF.

This clone was recorded many times. J is TRBJ2-7 and V is TRBV21-1; TRBD1, the table's D call, lacks a check against the DNA. TRBV21-1 is recorded as a pseudogene. This CDR3 has 15 amino acids. Here the CDR3 DNA reads TGTGCCAGCAGGTTCGACAGGGGGAGCTCCTACGAGCAGTACTTC. This sequence encodes CASRFDRGSSYEQYF.

This clone turned up a few times. The J gene is TRBJ2-1, the V gene TRBV6-5; perhaps TRBD2 as D (5 bases). The germline gives CDR1 MNHEY, CDR2 SVGAGI. The CDR3 has 12 amino acids. The germline V and J ends were trimmed by 6 bases and 8 bases, with 11 bases remaining between them. The CDR3 coding sequence is TGTGCCAGCAGCCCCGCGGGTTATGAGCAGTTCTTC. Protein product: CASSPAGYEQFF.

This clone was counted a few times. The rearrangement links TRBV7-2 to TRBJ2-2, with 16 bases fitting TRBD2. The trim removed 4 bases at V and 1 base at J, leaving 6 bases unmatched. The CDR3 spans 19 residues. The germline gives CDR1 SGHTA, CDR2 FQGNSA. The CDR3 nucleotides read TGTGCCAGCAGCTCGGGACTAGCGGGGGGGCGATGGAACACCGGGGAGCTGTTTTTT. Protein sequence: CASSSGLAGGRWNTGELFF.

This clone came up many times. The chain recombines TRBV7-9 with TRBJ2-1, with 10 bases aligning to TRBD1. Losses at the gene ends were 5 bases for V and 3 bases for J; bases not matched to a gene: 4. Per germline, CDR1 SEHNR and CDR2 FQNEAQ (reference sequence). The CDR3 contains 15 residues. CDR3 loop: CASSQTGGGYNEQFF. The CDR3 DNA follows: TGTGCCAGCAGCCAGACAGGGGGCGGCTACAATGAGCAGTTCTTC.

This clone was observed a handful of times. The chain carries TRBV19 and TRBJ1-1; D perhaps matches TRBD1 (6 bases). Trimming cost V 6 bases and J 4 bases, with 12 bases left between them. CDR1 LNHDA and CDR2 SQIVND come from the germline V gene (reference sequence). The CDR3 extends over 13 amino acids. In DNA form, the CDR3 reads TGTGCCAGTAGCGAACAGGGTGGCACTGAAGCTTTCTTT. Translation gives CASSEQGGTEAFF.

This clone has a handful of counts. The chain links TRBV5-1 to TRBJ1-2; 8 bases match TRBD1. This CDR3 comprises 15 residues. Germline assignment: CDR1 SGHRS and CDR2 YFSETQ. V was pared by 0 bases and J by 8 bases, with 9 bases of the junction left unmatched. CDR3 in amino acids: CASSLEGTGRQGYTF. The CDR3 DNA follows: TGCGCCAGCAGCTTGGAGGGGACAGGTCGACAAGGCTACACCTTC.

A note on this clone: An end of the junction does not agree with germline; a read error may underlie this. The chain combines TRBV6-5 with TRBJ2-1; 9 positions agree with TRBD1. Per germline, CDR1 MNHEY and CDR2 SVGAGI. This CDR3 is built from 12 residues. Written as DNA, the CDR3 is TGTGCCAGCAGTGAAGCGCGGGACAGGGAGGTCTTC. This codes for CASSEARDREVF.

The genes are TRBV4-1 and TRBJ1-1; D is perhaps TRBD1 (5 bases). Germline CDR1 is MGHRA and CDR2 is YSYEKL. V lost 2 bases and J 4 bases, leaving 20 bases between the germline ends. The CDR3 covers 17 residues. CDR3 in DNA: TGCGCCAGCAGCCAAACCTTCGGGGGTCAATTGGCCACTGAAGCTTTCTTT. Protein: CASSQTFGGQLATEAFF.

This sequence joins TRBV4-2 and TRBJ2-3; 15 nucleotides align to TRBD2. V dropped 5 bases and J dropped 8; count of bases not matched to a gene: 5. Germline-derived CDR1 and CDR2 are LGHNA and YNFKEQ. CDR3 length: 15 residues. Here the CDR3 reads CASSRTSGGASTQYF. CDR3 bases: TGTGCCAGCAGCAGGACTAGCGGGGGGGCAAGTACGCAGTATTTT.

This chain connects TRBV19 to TRBJ2-4; D gene ambiguous. The V end lost 0 bases, the J end lost 5 bases, and 11 bases lay between the germline ends. This CDR3 has 15 residues. The germline CDR1 and CDR2 sequences are LNHDA and SQIVND (reference sequence). The CDR3 is CASSIEERSQNIQYF. CDR3 DNA sequence: TGTGCCAGTAGTATAGAGGAGCGCTCTCAAAACATTCAGTACTTC.

This clone was recorded many times. The rearrangement links TRBV10-3 to TRBJ2-3, with D unclear. V was pared by 4 bases and J by 0 bases, with 8 bases between. CDR1 ENHRY and CDR2 SYGVKD come from the germline V gene. The CDR3 spans 14 residues. This CDR3 is CAISAGFSTDTQYF. Written as DNA, the CDR3 is TGTGCCATCAGTGCCGGGTTTAGCACAGATACGCAGTATTTT.

There are a few counts of this clone. The rearrangement links TRBV6-5 to TRBJ1-1, with 8 bases aligning to TRBD1. J was trimmed by 4 bases and V by 5 bases; bases with no gene match: 6. The CDR3 covers 14 residues. The germline V gene has CDR1 MNHEY and CDR2 SVGAGI. CDR3 DNA: TGTGCCAGCAGTCGAAAAACAGGGGGCACTGAAGCTTTCTTT. It encodes CASSRKTGGTEAFF.

The V and J genes are TRBV7-2 and TRBJ2-5, with 12 bases that match TRBD2. Trimming took 1 base from V and 5 from J; bases not matched to a gene: 8. The CDR3 sequence is 17 residues long. Germline values: CDR1 SGHTA, CDR2 FQGNSA. In DNA form, the CDR3 reads TGTGCCAGCAGCTTAGTAGGGCTAGCGGGGGGGCATGAGACCCAGTACTTC. Protein: CASSLVGLAGGHETQYF. Full variable domain (rest looked up from reference TRBV7-2 and TRBJ2-5): GAGVSQSPSNKVTEKGKDVELRCDPISGHTALYWYRQSLGQGLEFLIYFQGNSAPDKSGLPSDRFSAERTGGSVSTLTIQRTQQEDSAVYLCASSLVGLAGGHETQYFGPGTRLLVL.

The gene calls are TRBV7-9 and TRBJ2-7; perhaps TRBD1 as D (6 bases). CDR3 length equals 11 residues. V gave up 1 base and J gave up 13 bases, with 11 bases separating them. From germline, CDR1 is SEHNR and CDR2 FQNEAQ (reference sequence). Here the CDR3 reads CASSLGQGFYF. The CDR3 region has the DNA TGTGCCAGCAGCTTAGGGCAGGGGTTCTACTTC.

This chain links TRBV6-5 with TRBJ1-5; 9 bases map to TRBD1. Germline V gene data show CDR1 as MNHEY and CDR2 as SVGAGI. This CDR3 region has 11 residues. Germline trimming cut 8 bases from V and 8 bases from J; bases unmatched to any gene: 1. The CDR3 nucleotides read TGTGCCAGCGGACAGGGGAAGCCCCAGCATTTT. Translated, it gives CASGQGKPQHF.

The chain recombines TRBV5-4 with TRBJ2-5; 9 bases align to TRBD1. The germline gives CDR1 SGHNT, CDR2 YYREEE (reference sequence). V gave up 4 bases and J gave up 6 bases; unmatched junction bases: 7. There are 14 residues in the CDR3. The CDR3 DNA reads TGTGCCAGCAGCAAGGACAGGGGAGCGAAGACCCAGTACTTC. Translating it yields CASSKDRGAKTQYF.

This clone turned up a few times. The chain uses TRBV9 and TRBJ2-1; 7 nucleotides match TRBD2. Germline CDR1 SGDLS, CDR2 YYNGEE. Trimming cost V 4 bases and J 4 bases; bases outside gene matches: 8. The CDR3 runs 15 residues. CDR3 sequence: CASSLTGGDYNEQFF. The CDR3 DNA reads as TGTGCCAGCAGCCTGACGGGGGGAGATTACAATGAGCAGTTCTTC.

This clone has only a few counts. J is TRBJ1-2 and V is TRBV19, with D perhaps matching TRBD1 (5 bases). Trimming took 9 bases from V and 4 from J, leaving 21 bases between them. This CDR3 comprises 15 residues. Germline values: CDR1 LNHDA, CDR2 SQIVND (reference sequence). The CDR3 here is CASSDSGPRTYGYTF. The CDR3 coding sequence is TGTGCCAGCTCCGATTCAGGGCCCCGTACCTATGGCTACACCTTC.

The V gene is TRBV19, the J gene TRBJ2-1, with 8 bases lining up with TRBD1. Germline lookup yields CDR1 LNHDA and CDR2 SQIVND (reference sequence). The CDR3 is made up of 15 amino acids. V lost 7 bases, J lost 0 bases, and 5 bases stayed unmatched. In nucleotides, the CDR3 is TGTGCCAGTACCCAGGGGGCGAGCTCCTACAATGAGCAGTTCTTC. Its translation is CASTQGASSYNEQFF.

The chain has TRBV7-2 and TRBJ1-2; TRBD1 matches 7 bases. Per the germline V gene, CDR1 is SGHTA and CDR2 is FQGNSA. CDR3 size: 13 residues. V lost 4 bases and J lost 2; bases outside the gene matches: 1. CDR3 DNA sequence: TGTGCCAGCAGCTCGGGACAGAACTATGGCTACACCTTC. Amino acid sequence: CASSSGQNYGYTF.

V usage is TRBV5-1 and J usage is TRBJ2-2; D perhaps matches TRBD1 (7 bases). V lost 4 bases and J lost 2, with 18 bases in between. Germline V gives CDR1 SGHRS, CDR2 YFSETQ. The CDR3 covers 17 residues. The CDR3 DNA sequence: TGCGCCAGCAGCGCGGGACAGCGCAGCTTCAACACCGGGGAGCTGTTTTTT. This codes for CASSAGQRSFNTGELFF.

This clone has more than one count but fewer than ten. The CDR3 DNA reads TGTGCCAGCAGTGGAAGACAGGAGCAGTACTTC. It is translated as CASSGRQEQYF. This chain connects TRBV2 to TRBJ2-7; D is possibly TRBD1 (5 bases). The CDR3 has 11 amino acids. CDR1 and CDR2 (germline): SNHLY, FYNNEI. Deletions cut 4 bases from V and 7 bases from J, with 8 bases between.

This clone showed up just a few times. The chain links TRBV11-2 to TRBJ2-3, with D possibly TRBD2 on 5 matching bases. Trimming cost V 5 bases and J 4 bases, with 22 bases left between them. CDR3 length equals 17 residues. Germline V gene data show CDR1 as SGHAT and CDR2 as FQNNGV. The CDR3 region is CASSQPHGRGRSDTQYF. DNA of the CDR3: TGTGCCAGCAGCCAACCACACGGACGGGGTCGTTCAGATACGCAGTATTTT. Based on the CDR3 plus reference TRBV11-2 and TRBJ2-3, the full variable domain is EAGVAQSPRYKIIEKRQSVAFWCNPISGHATLYWYQQILGQGPKLLIQFQNNGVVDDSQLPKDRFSAERLKGVDSTLKIQPAKLEDSAVYLCASSQPHGRGRSDTQYFGPGTRLTVL.

About this clone: Other DNA sequences in the sample encode the same CDR3. The gene calls are TRBV6-5 and TRBJ1-2, with D possibly TRBD1 on 5 matching bases. This CDR3 has 13 residues. Germline values: CDR1 MNHEY, CDR2 SVGAGI. V lost 2 bases and J 7 bases, leaving 11 bases between the germline ends. The CDR3 coding sequence is TGTGCCAGCAGTTACCGCCAGGGCGGTGGCTACACCTTC. This translates into CASSYRQGGGYTF.

In this sample, this clone turned up a few times. V is TRBV11-2 and J is TRBJ2-3; perhaps TRBD2 as D (7 bases). Trimming took off 5 bases at V and 5 bases at J, with 20 bases between the two ends. This CDR3 contains 16 residues. The V gene's germline CDR1 is SGHAT and CDR2 FQNNGV. CDR3 loop: CASSLLWGGAGDTQYF. The CDR3 nucleotides are TGTGCCAGCAGCCTCCTATGGGGGGGGGCGGGAGATACGCAGTATTTT.

The J gene is TRBJ1-2, the V gene TRBV29-1; 7 bases are shared with TRBD1. Looked up from germline, CDR1 is SQVTM and CDR2 is ANQGSEA. After removal of 2 bases from V and 2 bases from J, the junction contained 11 bases not matched to a gene. The CDR3 is made up of 16 amino acids. CDR3 in DNA: TGCAGCGTTGAACGGGACAGAGGATATCAAAACTATGGCTACACCTTC. Its protein is CSVERDRGYQNYGYTF.

V gene TRBV7-2 combines with J gene TRBJ2-2, with D perhaps matching TRBD1 (6 bases). The V end was cut by 5 bases, the J end by 5 bases, with 12 bases between. CDR1 and CDR2 from the germline V gene are SGHTA and FQGNSA. The CDR3 spans 14 residues. As DNA, the CDR3 is TGTGCCAGCAGCCCCCAGAGGGGGACCGGGGAGCTGTTTTTT. Translation: CASSPQRGTGELFF. Variable domain in full (rest from reference TRBV7-2 and TRBJ2-2): GAGVSQSPSNKVTEKGKDVELRCDPISGHTALYWYRQSLGQGLEFLIYFQGNSAPDKSGLPSDRFSAERTGGSVSTLTIQRTQQEDSAVYLCASSPQRGTGELFFGEGSRLTVL.